These 24 T cell receptor beta chains share one sample of origin, sequenced in a study of blood T cell repertoires in COVID-19. The method was immunoSEQ multiplex PCR; TCRdb's version includes in-frame clones alone and lacks a portion of them. The sample shows approximately 80,000 clones, about four fifths of them seen only once. The source material was peripheral blood. These TCRs come from a man in his 60s with acute or convalescent COVID-19.

The V gene is TRBV4-3, the J gene TRBJ2-3; maybe TRBD2 (5 bases). The germline V and J ends were trimmed by 0 bases and 6 bases, with 10 bases remaining between them. CDR1 and CDR2 from the germline V gene are LGHNA and YSLEER. The length of the CDR3 is 14 residues. The CDR3: CASSQERARDTQYF. The CDR3 nucleotides are TGCGCCAGCAGCCAAGAGAGGGCCCGGGATACGCAGTATTTT.

The chain combines TRBV2 with TRBJ2-2, with D possibly matching TRBD2 (5 bases). Looked up from germline, CDR1 is SNHLY and CDR2 is FYNNEI. The V end lost 10 bases, the J end lost 4 bases, and 13 bases lay between the germline ends. The CDR3 is made up of 13 amino acids. CDR3 region: CATLGLVTGELFF. The CDR3 DNA follows: TGTGCCACCCTAGGACTGGTCACCGGGGAGCTGTTTTTT.

This chain joins TRBV6-5 and TRBJ1-1, with a weak D call TRBD1 (6 bases). This CDR3 comprises 14 residues. In germline, CDR1 is MNHEY, CDR2 SVGAGI. Deletions cut 2 bases from V and 2 bases from J, with 9 bases between. The CDR3 DNA reads TGTGCCAGCAGTTACGCCGGGACAAACACTGAAGCTTTCTTT. It specifies CASSYAGTNTEAFF.

This clone was seen a single time. This chain joins TRBV7-8 and TRBJ1-1; D might be TRBD1 (5 bases). The germline CDR1 and CDR2 sequences are SGHVS and FQNEAQ. V dropped 2 bases and J dropped 4 bases, with 8 bases sitting between them. This CDR3 region has 13 residues. The CDR3 protein is CASSLQGTTEAFF. In nucleotides, the CDR3 is TGTGCCAGCAGCTTACAGGGTACCACTGAAGCTTTCTTT.

In its sample, this clone was seen a few times. The CDR3 DNA sequence: TGTGCCAGCACCAGGGGAATAGGTAATCAGCCCCAGCATTTT. This encodes CASTRGIGNQPQHF. The V call is TRBV5-8, the J call TRBJ1-5; TRBD1 might be the D (6 bases). This CDR3 region has 14 residues. The V gene's germline CDR1 is SGHTS and CDR2 YDEGEE. V lost 6 bases and J lost 4, with 14 bases in between.

The rearrangement uses TRBV4-1 and TRBJ2-3, with no clear D. V was cut by 4 bases and J by 1 base, with 12 bases left in between. Germline V lookup: CDR1 MGHRA, CDR2 YSYEKL. The CDR3 is 15 amino acids. CDR3 amino acids: CASSLWASGTDTQYF. The CDR3 region has the DNA TGCGCCAGCAGCCTGTGGGCCTCCGGCACAGATACGCAGTATTTT.

The rearrangement uses TRBV7-2 and TRBJ1-5; tentative D call: TRBD1 (5 bases). The germline gives CDR1 SGHTA, CDR2 FQGNSA. The CDR3 is made up of 15 amino acids. V gave up 5 bases and J gave up 3 bases, with 14 bases separating them. CDR3 amino acids: CASSLSGGNNQPQHF. The CDR3, as DNA: TGTGCCAGCAGCCTCTCGGGGGGTAACAATCAGCCCCAGCATTTT.

The gene calls are TRBV29-1 and TRBJ2-6; possibly TRBD1 for D (6 bases). Germline V gives CDR1 SQVTM, CDR2 ANQGSEA. The CDR3 contains 14 residues. The germline V and J ends were trimmed by 4 bases and 1 base, with 8 bases remaining between them. The CDR3 nucleotides read TGCAGCGTTGGGGGGCCTTCTGGGGCCAACGTCCTGACTTTC. Translation: CSVGGPSGANVLTF.

The chain links TRBV5-5 to TRBJ1-6; tentatively, D is TRBD1 (5 bases). The germline gives CDR1 SGHKS, CDR2 YYEKEE (reference sequence). The V end was cut by 4 bases, the J end by 0 bases, with 8 bases between. CDR3 length equals 15 residues. CDR3 sequence (DNA): TGTGCCAGCAGCGACAGAAGCTCCTATAATTCACCCCTCCACTTT. Protein: CASSDRSSYNSPLHF.

The V gene is TRBV23-1, the J gene TRBJ1-1; D may be TRBD1 (5 bases). TRBV23-1 is an open reading frame, and its role is uncertain. The germline V and J ends were trimmed by 7 bases and 3 bases, with 9 bases remaining between them. CDR3 length: 12 amino acids. The CDR3 protein is CASNPGDTEAFF. As DNA, the CDR3 is TGCGCCAGCAACCCGGGGGACACTGAAGCTTTCTTT.

On this clone itself: The junction and the germline gene differ at one end; a read error may be behind it. The genes are TRBV7-7 and TRBJ2-1; maybe TRBD2 (6 bases). Germline CDR1 is SSHAT and CDR2 is FNYEAQ (reference sequence). The CDR3 covers 15 residues. The CDR3 reads CASSLGSGGYNEQFF. For the CDR3, the DNA is TGTGCTAGCAGCTTAGGTAGCGGTGGCTACAATGAGCAGTTCTTC.

The J gene is TRBJ1-1, the V gene TRBV29-1, with D tentatively TRBD1 (5 bases). The V and J ends lost 4 bases and 4 bases respectively, with 13 bases between them. CDR3 length equals 13 residues. Germline CDR1 is SQVTM and CDR2 is ANQGSEA. CDR3 DNA sequence: TGCAGCGTTGCCCTATCAGGGTTCACTGAAGCTTTCTTT. It specifies CSVALSGFTEAFF.

In its sample, this clone was seen once. V is TRBV10-3 and J is TRBJ1-3, with unresolved D. Germline assignment: CDR1 ENHRY and CDR2 SYGVKD. V lost 0 bases and J 5 bases, leaving 11 bases between the germline ends. The CDR3 extends over 15 amino acids. This CDR3 is CAISESQNYRNTIYF. The CDR3, as DNA: TGTGCCATCAGTGAGTCCCAGAACTATCGAAACACCATATATTTT.

Concerning this clone: This same CDR3 is encoded by further DNA sequences in the sample. The rearrangement uses TRBV6-5 and TRBJ1-5; TRBD1 matches 10 bases. The length of the CDR3 is 15 residues. In germline, CDR1 is MNHEY, CDR2 SVGAGI. V lost 5 bases to trimming and J lost 4 bases; unmatched junction nucleotides: 5. The CDR3, as DNA: TGTGCCAGCAGTACCAGGACAGGGGGTAATCAGCCCCAGCATTTT. Translated, it gives CASSTRTGGNQPQHF.

V usage is TRBV5-1 and J usage is TRBJ2-7; perhaps TRBD2 as D (6 bases). This CDR3 has 17 amino acids. CDR1 SGHRS and CDR2 YFSETQ come from the germline V gene. V shed 0 bases and J shed 0 bases, with 16 bases lying between them. Written as DNA, the CDR3 is TGCGCCAGCAGCTTGGGAGGGGCGCAGGGACTCTCCTACGAGCAGTACTTC. Protein: CASSLGGAQGLSYEQYF.

This clone was recorded only once. The V call is TRBV11-2, the J call TRBJ2-1; 7 bases match TRBD1. Germline V gene sequence: CDR1 SGHAT, CDR2 FQNNGV. The V and J ends lost 1 base and 2 bases, in that order; junction bases with no gene match: 2. This CDR3 is 15 amino acids long. DNA of the CDR3: TGTGCCAGCAGCTTAGGACAGGGAACCTACAATGAGCAGTTCTTC. Translated, it gives CASSLGQGTYNEQFF.

This clone has only one observation. The chain combines TRBV7-9 with TRBJ1-2; D remains unclear. V lost 4 bases and J lost 4, with 13 bases in between. CDR3 length equals 14 residues. Germline V gene lookup returns CDR1 SEHNR and CDR2 FQNEAQ (reference sequence). CDR3 region: CASSSQTISYGYTF. The CDR3 nucleotides are TGTGCCAGCAGCTCCCAGACAATCAGCTATGGCTACACCTTC.

In this sample, this clone turned up once. The CDR3 loop is CASSLGGVLDEQYF. Here the CDR3 DNA reads TGTGCCAGCAGCTTGGGAGGCGTCCTTGACGAGCAGTACTTC. The chain couples TRBV11-3 to TRBJ2-7, with D tentatively TRBD2 (6 bases). V was clipped by 3 bases and J by 5 bases, with 14 bases between them. Germline CDR1 reads SGHNT; CDR2 reads YENEEA. The CDR3 loop spans 14 amino acids.

This chain uses TRBV5-1 with TRBJ1-1, with D unresolved. The V gene's germline CDR1 is SGHRS and CDR2 YFSETQ. CDR3 length equals 13 residues. V lost 0 bases and J lost 1, with 4 bases in between. CDR3 DNA sequence: TGCGCCAGCAGCTTGGGAGAGAACACTGAAGCTTTCTTT. Translating it yields CASSLGENTEAFF.

A few counts support this clone. CDR3 in DNA: TGTGCCAGCAGCCCCGGGGGGTATGGGGAGGGACGCACAGATACGCAGTATTTT. This sequence encodes CASSPGGYGEGRTDTQYF. The rearrangement uses TRBV28 and TRBJ2-3; 7 bases line up with TRBD2. Germline V gene data show CDR1 as MDHEN and CDR2 as SYDVKM. CDR3 size: 18 residues. The trim removed 6 bases at V and 1 base at J, leaving 16 bases unmatched.

J is TRBJ2-1 and V is TRBV4-2; 7 bases fit TRBD1. The length of the CDR3 is 16 residues. V was pared by 3 bases and J by 6 bases, with 11 bases of the junction left unmatched. CDR1 and CDR2 from the germline V gene are LGHNA and YNFKEQ. The CDR3 spells CASSHKAGGLPNEQFF. DNA for the CDR3: TGTGCCAGCAGCCACAAGGCAGGGGGTCTCCCCAATGAGCAGTTCTTC.

V usage is TRBV5-1 and J usage is TRBJ1-1, with 7 bases that match TRBD1. The CDR3 is made up of 15 amino acids. CDR1 is SGHRS and CDR2 is YFSETQ in the germline V gene. J gave up 1 base and V 4 bases, and 7 bases lay outside the gene matches. The CDR3 region is CASSDDRVGNTEAFF. In nucleotides, the CDR3 is TGCGCCAGCAGCGACGACAGGGTAGGGAACACTGAAGCTTTCTTT.

The rearrangement joins TRBV7-2 to TRBJ1-6; 9 nucleotides match TRBD1. This CDR3 is built from 16 residues. V lost 1 base, J lost 10 bases, and 8 bases stayed unmatched. The germline CDR1 and CDR2 sequences are SGHTA and FQGNSA. Here the CDR3 DNA reads TGTGCCAGCAGCTTAGATGGGACAGGGCCTGGGTCACCCCTCCACTTT. Its protein product is CASSLDGTGPGSPLHF.

The CDR3 DNA sequence: TGTGCCAGCAGTTTAAAAGCCTCTTACGAGCAGTACTTC. Translated: CASSLKASYEQYF. The chain recombines TRBV27 with TRBJ2-7; D remains unclear. The germline V gene encodes CDR1 MNHEY and CDR2 SMNVEV (reference sequence). CDR3 length equals 13 residues. V shed 2 bases and J shed 4 bases, with 9 bases lying between them.